These T cell receptor beta chains were read from a single sample in a study of early T cells in non-severe SARS-CoV-2 infection. TCRdb redid the calling of the 5' RACE reads with MiXCR, one entry per CDR3 protein. The sample lists fewer than 60,000 distinct CDR3 sequences; about 9.1% were seen once. The sequenced sample was whole blood. These receptors were collected from an adult who was a healthcare worker with PCR-confirmed SARS-CoV-2 infection or an uninfected control (not recorded which). Each CDR3 is given with its conserved first and last residue. The D gene is left open where the match is weak. Clone size appears in some rows only: once, few, many, or a class for an expanded clone.

d_gene	abundance	v_gene	j_gene	CDR3nt	CDR3aa
NA	NA	TRBV20-1	TRBJ2-1	TGCAGTGCTAGAGTCGGAGCTGGAAAGGATGAACAGTTCTTC	CSARVGAGKDEQFF
NA	many	TRBV6-5	TRBJ2-4	TGTGCATCTTGGCCGGGGGCGACGAACATTCAGTACTTC	CASWPGATNIQYF
TRBD1	NA	TRBV7-9	TRBJ1-1	TGTGCCAGCAGCAAAACGGGACAGGGTGGCACTGAAGCTTTCTTT	CASSKTGQGGTEAFF
NA	many	TRBV6-1	TRBJ1-2	TGTGCCAGCAGTGAAGGACCTTTTAACTATGGCTACACCTTC	CASSEGPFNYGYTF
NA	many	TRBV5-4	TRBJ2-1	TGTGCCAGCAGCCTTCCGGGAGATATCTCCTACAATGAGCAGTTCTTC	CASSLPGDISYNEQFF
NA	many	TRBV20-1	TRBJ2-7	TGCAGTGCTAGTTCCCGGGACTTCTACGAGCAGTACTTC	CSASSRDFYEQYF
NA	many	TRBV20-1	TRBJ1-2	TGCAGTGCTAGAGAATCCGGCACGTCTAACTATGGCTACACCTTC	CSARESGTSNYGYTF
TRBD1	many	TRBV29-1	TRBJ2-4	TGCAGCGTTGGGACAGGGGCCAAAAACATTCAGTACTTC	CSVGTGAKNIQYF
NA	NA	TRBV5-1	TRBJ2-1	TGCGCCAGCAGCTCGACGCTAGCGGAGCAGTTCTTC	CASSSTLAEQFF
TRBD2	NA	TRBV20-1	TRBJ2-5	TGCAGTGCCGCGACTAGCGGGGGCAACCAAGAGACCCAGTACTTC	CSAATSGGNQETQYF
NA	many	TRBV6-1	TRBJ1-2	TGTGCCAGCAGTGAAGCGCTGGCCGCCGCTAGGACTAACTATGGCTACACCTTC	CASSEALAAARTNYGYTF
TRBD1	NA	TRBV7-8	TRBJ1-2	TGTGCCAGCAGCGTAGGGGGCAGCGAGGTTGGCTACACCTTC	CASSVGGSEVGYTF
TRBD1	many	TRBV6-1	TRBJ2-4	TGTGCCAGCAGGAATGACAGGGGCAGAAACATTCAGTACTTC	CASRNDRGRNIQYF
NA	NA	TRBV12-3/TRBV12-4	TRBJ2-2	TGTGCCAGCAGTTTGAGTCAGCGAGGCACCGGGGAGCTGTTTTTT	CASSLSQRGTGELFF
NA	many	TRBV6-1	TRBJ2-7	TGTGCCAGCAGTGAAATGGGGGGCGAGCAGTACTTC	CASSEMGGEQYF
NA	few	TRBV14	TRBJ1-2	TGTGCCAGCAGCTATACGGGACAATATGGCTACACCTTC	CASSYTGQYGYTF
NA	many	TRBV11-2	TRBJ2-1	TGTGCCAGCAGCTTATTACAGCAGGCAAGTGAGCAGTTCTTC	CASSLLQQASEQFF
NA	many	TRBV7-9	TRBJ2-1	TGTGCCAGCAGCTTAGGGGGTATGGACAATGAGCAGTTCTTC	CASSLGGMDNEQFF
TRBD2	few	TRBV20-1	TRBJ2-1	TGCAGTGCTAGAGGGGTAGCGGGCCCGGGGAATGAGCAGTTCTTC	CSARGVAGPGNEQFF
TRBD1	NA	TRBV6-5	TRBJ1-2	TGTGCCAGCAGTTACTCGCGACAGGGGAAGCGACGCTACACCTTC	CASSYSRQGKRRYTF
TRBD1	few	TRBV12-3/TRBV12-4	TRBJ2-7	TGTGCCAGCAGTACAGGGGGCCCCTACGAGCAGTACTTC	CASSTGGPYEQYF
NA	many	TRBV27	TRBJ2-3	TGTGCCAGCAGTTCACTCCTACAGGGAATAGGGACAGATACGCAGTATTTT	CASSSLLQGIGTDTQYF
NA	many	TRBV24-1	TRBJ2-3	TGTGCCACCAGTGATCCACCACCGGATACGCAGTATTTT	CATSDPPPDTQYF
NA	few	TRBV7-2	TRBJ2-3	TGTGCCAGCAGCACATTAGGGGGCACAGATACGCAGTATTTT	CASSTLGGTDTQYF
NA	NA	TRBV30	TRBJ1-5	TGTGCCTGGAAGTCCAGCGATAATCAGCCCCAGCATTTT	CAWKSSDNQPQHF
NA	many	TRBV28	TRBJ2-7	TGTGCCAGCAGTTTATTGGACTCTCAGTACTTC	CASSLLDSQYF
NA	many	TRBV30	TRBJ2-7	TGTGCCTGGTGGAGGGACAGACCCTACGAGCAGTACTTC	CAWWRDRPYEQYF
NA	NA	TRBV20-1	TRBJ2-1	TGCAGTGCTACACCTAAGAACTTTGGTAATGAGCAGTTCTTC	CSATPKNFGNEQFF
TRBD1	NA	TRBV29-1	TRBJ2-3	TGCAGCGTTTTACGACAGGGGGCTCGAACAGATACGCAGTATTTT	CSVLRQGARTDTQYF
NA	many	TRBV9	TRBJ2-2	TGTGCCAGCAGCGTAGCGGGGAACACCGGGGAGCTGTTTTTT	CASSVAGNTGELFF
NA	few	TRBV20-1	TRBJ2-7	TGCAGTGCTGGACACAGGGTTTCCTACGAGCAGTACTTC	CSAGHRVSYEQYF
NA	many	TRBV11-2	TRBJ2-1	TGTGCCAGCAGCTTAGACTGGTTGGGGAATGAGCAGTTCTTC	CASSLDWLGNEQFF
NA	many	TRBV12-3/TRBV12-4	TRBJ2-1	TGTGCCAGCAGTTTAGAGGGGCCCCACAATGAGCAGTTCTTC	CASSLEGPHNEQFF
NA	few	TRBV29-1	TRBJ1-2	TGCAGCGTTGAACAGGGTAACCCCTATGGCTACACCTTC	CSVEQGNPYGYTF
NA	NA	TRBV5-1	TRBJ2-7	TGCGCCAGCAGCTTTTTAGGCCCCCAGGACGAGCAGTACTTC	CASSFLGPQDEQYF
NA	NA	TRBV29-1	TRBJ1-2	TGCAGCGTTCGTAGTCCCGGATACTATGGCTACACCTTC	CSVRSPGYYGYTF
TRBD1	few	TRBV7-9	TRBJ2-2	TGTGCCAGCAGCTTGACCAGGGGGCCTAACACCGGGGAGCTGTTTTTT	CASSLTRGPNTGELFF
NA	many	TRBV24-1	TRBJ2-1	TGTGCCACCGAAGACAGGGAGGGGGACAATGAGCAGTTCTTC	CATEDREGDNEQFF